The rows below give T cell receptor beta chains drawn from one sample of a study of OX40 agonist ivuxolimab in advanced cancers. Using immunoSEQ multiplex PCR, the repertoire was profiled, and TCRdb retains in-frame clones only, with some absent. The repertoire includes roughly 70,000 clones, roughly 78% of them detected once, and approximately 5.1% sits in the top ten. Sequenced here: CD4+ or CD8+ T cells sorted from blood, sampled in a trial of the OX40 agonist ivuxolimab. The receptors shown here come from an adult with an advanced solid tumor such as melanoma, head and neck, liver or kidney cancer. Each CDR3 is given without its conserved first and last residue. Each record gives: V gene, CDR3 protein.

V: TRBV28
CDR3: AIGGRGYEQY

V: TRBV28
CDR3: ASSSGGGAGDEQY

V: TRBV6-1
CDR3: ASSARREGTGELF

V: TRBV5-1
CDR3: ASKTGGTYSNTGELF

V: TRBV15
CDR3: ATSREQGETQY

V: TRBV19
CDR3: ATGQGPFQPQH

V: TRBV15
CDR3: ATSRGALSSYNEQF

V: TRBV7-9
CDR3: ASSFSGTDTQY

V: TRBV10-3
CDR3: AIGDANTGELF

V: TRBV5-4
CDR3: ASSGGAGNTYEQY

V: TRBV6-5
CDR3: ASSYSRSPSYNEQF

V: TRBV5-1
CDR3: ASSSTGGAGPWTDTQY

V: TRBV7-6
CDR3: ASSLIAGGLFNEQF

V: TRBV5-5
CDR3: ASSLAPTSGFS

V: TRBV28
CDR3: ASRNEKSDSPLH

V: TRBV28
CDR3: ASLGRGPVYEQY

V: TRBV9
CDR3: ASSIRDRAPPEAF

V: TRBV11-2
CDR3: ASSLFLSGGSNTGELF

V: TRBV7-9
CDR3: ASSAIAGGLQETQY

V: TRBV7-2
CDR3: ASSLVASGKETQY

V: TRBV28
CDR3: ASSSGRFGNT

V: TRBV5-1
CDR3: ASRLAPSTDTQY

V: TRBV18
CDR3: ASSDPTNEKLF

V: TRBV14
CDR3: ASSKGWETQY

V: TRBV28
CDR3: ASSLSLAGGYNEQF

V: TRBV10-3
CDR3: AIRDTSYEQY

V: TRBV7-2
CDR3: ASSLDIWETQY

V: TRBV7-2
CDR3: ASKLATGRSTEAF

V: TRBV5-4
CDR3: ASRADRGMNTEAF

V: TRBV27
CDR3: ASSSPYEQY

V: TRBV19
CDR3: ASSNRAKDYGYT

V: TRBV7-9
CDR3: ASSLGASSEDTDTQY

V: TRBV5-6
CDR3: ASSFSRNEQF

V: TRBV6-6
CDR3: ASASVPAGNTEAF

V: TRBV7-2
CDR3: ASSLASPGYEQY

V: TRBV18
CDR3: ASSPGGNPGELF